This TCR beta chain appears in the sequencing data of a study of blood T cell repertoires in COVID-19 (dated by TCRdb to 2018 to 2020). As for the study more broadly: The collaborator samples originated in the United States, Italy and Spain and spanned the acute and convalescent phases of COVID-19. The repertoires were made available in a free public database intended to serve as a resource for research on the immune response to SARS-CoV-2. The samples were drawn from the first 160 participants of the ongoing ImmuneRACE study and from 1,254 subjects provided by 6 global collaborators. Deeply sampled blood TCRbeta repertoires from subjects exposed to, actively infected with, or recovered from COVID-19 were included in the dataset. The material from the prospective study consisted of cDNA or gDNA derived from T cells, B-cell-depleted T cells, or PBMCs. Where available, HLA class I and class II types were obtained from metadata supplied by the sample provider rather than from assay-based typing. Nearly every sample came with metadata listing a de-identified subject ID, COVID-19 status, age in years and sex. Findings and caveats that apply to the study as a whole: The amount of clinical and demographic metadata varied by source and participant and was provided uncurated.

According to the germline V gene, CDR1 reads SQVTM and CDR2 reads ANQGSEA. The germline ends are 9 bases apart after V is trimmed by 1 base and J by 2 bases. Including the terminal cysteine and phenylalanine, the CDR3 comprises 13 residues. The kept DNA is CDR3 alone, 39 bases in frame from the first base. Participants in the prospective study were enrolled through a virtual design, were aged about 18 to 90 years, and lived in roughly 26 United States geographic areas. In the prospective study, cohorts were assigned on the basis of participant-reported clinical history obtained from a screening survey and a study questionnaire. Recovered participants in ImmuneRACE Cohort 3 were defined as having two consecutive negative NP/OP PCR tests, clearance from a healthcare professional, or resolution of symptoms. Each participant in the prospective study had whole blood, serum and a nasopharyngeal or oropharyngeal swab collected by mobile phlebotomists. Participants in the prospective study had the option to provide additional blood draws and questionnaires over an approximately 2-month period. Before DNA extraction, blood samples from the prospective study were shipped at room temperature or frozen.

TCRbeta CDR3 regions were amplified from genomic DNA using the immunoSEQ Assay, a bias-controlled multiplex PCR. The authors processed their data as follows. Within the assay, amplification of reference gene primers was used to estimate how many nucleated cells each sample contained. To quantify the absolute abundance of each unique TCRbeta CDR3 rearrangement, sequence reads were collapsed and filtered. For each sample, productive Simpson clonality was calculated as the square root of Simpson's diversity index across productive rearrangements. The immuneACCESS repertoire file appears here via TCRdb, limited to in-frame rearrangements. These files lack a portion of the clones; in checked studies, under half of the deficit traces to unresolved V genes, and the cause of the others is not known. V and J calls plus clone size are reproduced from that table; the DNA served to infer D and trimming. The sample table contains approximately 280,000 clones; only one count was recorded for around nine tenths of them. The leading ten clones occupy over 2% of the sample.

This clone has just one count. This receptor's antigen is unknown. One base away there is no much larger clone; base qualities are not given. The sequenced sample consisted of PBMCs or T cells enriched from blood (not recorded which). The chain is made from TRBV29-1 and TRBJ2-7; TRBD2 is a possible D gene, resting on 7 matching bases. The receptor comes from a woman younger than 30 who had recovered from COVID-19. The CDR3 has the sequence CSVEAGGPYEQYF. Here is the DNA: TGCAGCGTTGAAGCGGGGGGCCCCTACGAGCAGTACTTC.